This T cell receptor beta chain was captured in a study of T cell changes during pregnancy in multiple sclerosis. The V gene's germline CDR1 is SGHVS and CDR2 FQNEAQ. Trimming shortened V by 5 bases and J by 3 bases, and 19 bases separated the two germline ends. The CDR3 sequence is 16 residues long. Measured with immunoSEQ multiplex PCR; TCRdb has only the in-frame clones, and not every one. The sample lists under 95,000 clones, approximately 95% occurring once. This TCR came from a female donor in good health, enrolled as a control in a pregnancy study. V gene TRBV7-8 combines with J gene TRBJ1-2; D unclear. The sample in question was peripheral blood, obtained in the second trimester of pregnancy. DNA for the CDR3: TGTGCCAGCAGCCCAGAGGCGTCGAGGTGGGACTATGGCTACACCTTC. This codes for CASSPEASRWDYGYTF.